The 23 T cell receptor beta chains below all came from one sample that was sequenced in a study of shared clonotypes between healthy human individuals. TCRdb keeps only in-frame clones here, not all; method: immunoSEQ multiplex PCR. This sample has fewer than 3 million clones, with 85% to 95% found just once. The sample consisted of naive CD4+ T cells from PBMCs. Subset here: CD45RA+ positively selected. All receptors derive from a man younger than 30 in good health. Some clones in this sample may be carry-over from other donors' samples.

The genes are TRBV5-5 and TRBJ2-7, with D possibly being TRBD2 (5 bases). This CDR3 spans 14 amino acids. V was pared by 0 bases and J by 1 base, with 8 bases between. Germline V gene data show CDR1 as SGHKS and CDR2 as YYEKEE (reference sequence). In nucleotides, the CDR3 is TGTGCCAGCAGCTTGGGTCGGGGTTCCTACGAGCAGTACTTC. Its protein product is CASSLGRGSYEQYF.

The genes are TRBV7-9 and TRBJ2-3, with 7 bases lining up with TRBD2. In germline, CDR1 is SEHNR, CDR2 FQNEAQ (reference sequence). The CDR3 spans 17 residues. V shed 4 bases and J 5 bases; nucleotides not matched to a gene: 15. CDR3 amino acids: CASSSRAAGTMEDTQYF. The CDR3 DNA is TGTGCCAGCAGCTCCCGGGCAGCGGGAACAATGGAAGATACGCAGTATTTT. Complete variable domain (other parts from reference TRBV7-9 and TRBJ2-3): DTGVSQNPRHKITKRGQNVTFRCDPISEHNRLYWYRQTLGQGPEFLTYFQNEAQLEKSRLLSDRFSAERPKGSFSTLEIQRTEQGDSAMYLCASSSRAAGTMEDTQYFGPGTRLTVL.

The gene calls are TRBV30 and TRBJ2-1, with 12 bases that match TRBD2. Germline V lookup: CDR1 GTSNPN, CDR2 SVGIG (reference sequence). The CDR3 has 14 amino acids. J gave up 5 bases and V 4 bases, and 3 bases lay outside the gene matches. CDR3 sequence (DNA): TGTGCCTGGAATCTAGCGGGAGGGAACAATGAGCAGTTCTTC. Translating it yields CAWNLAGGNNEQFF.

In the case of this clone: Other DNA sequences from this sample encode an identical CDR3 as well. This sequence joins TRBV6-1 and TRBJ1-2; unclear D gene. The germline V gene encodes CDR1 MNHNS and CDR2 SASEGT. V was pared by 2 bases and J by 2 bases, with 6 bases between. The CDR3 runs to 13 residues. CDR3 coding DNA: TGTGCCAGCAGTGAACGGCAGAACTATGGCTACACCTTC. It specifies CASSERQNYGYTF.

The chain carries TRBV2 and TRBJ2-1, with TRBD1 as a possible D gene (5 bases). The CDR3 extends over 14 amino acids. Trimming took off 7 bases at V and 6 bases at J, with 16 bases between the two ends. Germline V gene sequence: CDR1 SNHLY, CDR2 FYNNEI. The CDR3 nucleotides read TGTGCCAGCAAAGCAATGGGCAGGGCCAATGAGCAGTTCTTC. Residues: CASKAMGRANEQFF.

V usage is TRBV27 and J usage is TRBJ2-7, with 10 bases identical to TRBD2. The CDR3 sequence is 15 residues long. The J segment lost 6 bases and the V segment lost 6 bases, leaving 11 bases of the junction unmatched. Germline V gives CDR1 MNHEY, CDR2 SMNVEV (reference sequence). CDR3 in amino acids: CASSRAGGRLREQYF. The CDR3 DNA follows: TGTGCCAGCAGCCGAGCGGGAGGGCGACTTCGCGAGCAGTACTTC.

The genes are TRBV5-1 and TRBJ2-2, with D tentatively TRBD1 or TRBD2 (7 bases each). The germline V gene has CDR1 SGHRS and CDR2 YFSETQ. With 2 bases removed from V and 6 bases from J, the gap between germline ends came to 14 bases. The CDR3 spans 15 residues. For the CDR3, the DNA is TGCGCCAGCAGCTTTACAGGGGAGGGGGCCGGGGAGCTGTTTTTT. It translates to CASSFTGEGAGELFF.

About this clone itself: Other nucleotide sequences in the sample specify the same CDR3. V gene TRBV28 combines with J gene TRBJ2-3; D uncertain. V lost 6 bases to trimming and J lost 6 bases, with 7 bases between them. The CDR3 sequence is 11 residues long. Germline loops: CDR1 MDHEN, CDR2 SYDVKM. CDR3 in amino acids: CASSPADTQYF. Written as DNA, the CDR3 is TGTGCCAGCAGCCCGGCGGATACGCAGTATTTT.

This clone was picked up a small number of times. This chain uses TRBV28 with TRBJ1-1; possible D gene TRBD1, 6 bases. The germline V and J ends were trimmed by 7 bases and 0 bases, with 12 bases remaining between them. This CDR3 is built from 14 residues. Per the germline V gene, CDR1 is MDHEN and CDR2 is SYDVKM. CDR3 coding DNA: TGTGCCAGCAACAGGGCCCCTATGAACACTGAAGCTTTCTTT. It codes for CASNRAPMNTEAFF.

This sequence joins TRBV27 and TRBJ2-7; D perhaps matches TRBD2 (5 bases). CDR3 length: 13 residues. V lost 8 bases and J lost 1, with 12 bases in between. Germline lookup yields CDR1 MNHEY and CDR2 SMNVEV (reference sequence). The CDR3 region has the DNA TGTGCCAGCCGGTCCAGCGGATCCTACGAGCAGTACTTC. It specifies CASRSSGSYEQYF.

CDR3 sequence: CASSLGTSGSRETQYF. In DNA form, the CDR3 reads TGTGCCAGCAGCCTCGGGACTAGCGGGAGTCGAGAGACCCAGTACTTC. The chain is built from TRBV5-6 and TRBJ2-5, with 14 positions matching TRBD2. After removal of 4 bases from V and 4 bases from J, the junction contained 6 bases not matched to a gene. The CDR3 extends over 16 amino acids. In germline, CDR1 is SGHDT, CDR2 YYEEEE.

The V gene is TRBV4-3, the J gene TRBJ2-1; perhaps TRBD1 as D (5 bases). Looked up from germline, CDR1 is LGHNA and CDR2 is YSLEER. The CDR3 consists of 14 residues. Trimming cost V 1 base and J 4 bases, with 8 bases left between them. The DNA for the CDR3 is TGCGCCAGCAGCCAAGTAAAGGGGTACAATGAGCAGTTCTTC. This translates into CASSQVKGYNEQFF.

The genes are TRBV28 and TRBJ2-4; no definite D call. This CDR3 contains 13 residues. V lost 3 bases to trimming and J lost 9 bases, with 12 bases between them. Germline assignment: CDR1 MDHEN and CDR2 SYDVKM. The chain's CDR3 is CASSLSPLGIQYF. The CDR3 DNA follows: TGTGCCAGCAGTTTGAGCCCTCTTGGCATTCAGTACTTC.

V gene TRBV18 combines with J gene TRBJ1-1; 8 bases are shared with TRBD1. The CDR3 covers 15 residues. V shed 0 bases and J 6 bases; nucleotides not matched to a gene: 6. CDR1 KGHSH and CDR2 LQKENI come from the germline V gene. CDR3 DNA sequence: TGTGCCAGCTCACCACCCGCAGGGGGCGCGTCTGAAGCTTTCTTT. It is translated as CASSPPAGGASEAFF. Complete variable domain (other parts from reference TRBV18 and TRBJ1-1): NAGVMQNPRHLVRRRGQEARLRCSPMKGHSHVYWYRQLPEEGLKFMVYLQKENIIDESGMPKERFSAEFPKEGPSILRIQQVVRGDSAAYFCASSPPAGGASEAFFGQGTRLTVV.

The V and J genes are TRBV4-1 and TRBJ2-2; TRBD1 matches at 8 bases. CDR1 and CDR2 from the germline V gene are MGHRA and YSYEKL. The CDR3 has 16 amino acids. Trimming removed 3 bases from V and 5 bases from J; junction bases left unmatched: 8. In DNA form, the CDR3 reads TGCGCCAGCAGCCAGAGCACAGGGGGTAGGACCGGGGAGCTGTTTTTT. Its protein is CASSQSTGGRTGELFF.

The chain links TRBV10-1 to TRBJ2-3; 7 bases match TRBD2. The CDR3 sequence is 15 residues long. Germline V gene lookup returns CDR1 WNHNN and CDR2 SYGVQD (reference sequence). V gave up 6 bases and J gave up 0 bases; unmatched junction bases: 6. The CDR3 protein is CASRRAGISTDTQYF. CDR3 nucleotides: TGCGCCAGCAGGCGAGCGGGGATTAGCACAGATACGCAGTATTTT.

This clone was recorded only once. The CDR3 sequence is CASSPVATSVQTQYF. The DNA for the CDR3 is TGTGCCAGTAGTCCGGTCGCGACTAGCGTGCAGACCCAGTACTTC. The V gene is TRBV19, the J gene TRBJ2-5; 8 bases match TRBD2. CDR1 is LNHDA, CDR2 SQIVND, per germline (reference sequence). Germline trimming cut 5 bases from V and 6 bases from J; bases unmatched to any gene: 11. This CDR3 has 15 amino acids.

This clone appeared once. The rearrangement links TRBV29-1 to TRBJ1-4, with D maybe TRBD1 (5 bases). This CDR3 is built from 14 residues. Trimming took 4 bases from V and 0 from J, leaving 9 bases between them. From germline, CDR1 is SQVTM and CDR2 ANQGSEA. The CDR3 region has the DNA TGCAGCGTTGCGGGACGGTCAACTAATGAAAAACTGTTTTTT. This encodes CSVAGRSTNEKLFF.

The V gene is TRBV5-1, the J gene TRBJ2-2; tentative D call: TRBD1 (6 bases). Germline CDR1 reads SGHRS; CDR2 reads YFSETQ. Trimming cost V 0 bases and J 7 bases, with 13 bases left between them. The CDR3 runs to 15 residues. This CDR3 reads CASSLDRVEDGELFF. Written as DNA, the CDR3 is TGCGCCAGCAGCTTGGACAGGGTCGAGGACGGGGAGCTGTTTTTT.

The CDR3 DNA reads TGTGCCAGTTACCGACAGTCCTATGGCTACACCTTC. Translated, it gives CASYRQSYGYTF. V gene TRBV19 combines with J gene TRBJ1-2, with D maybe TRBD1 (5 bases). The CDR3 has 12 residues. The germline V and J ends were trimmed by 8 bases and 4 bases, with 11 bases remaining between them. Per the germline V gene, CDR1 is LNHDA and CDR2 is SQIVND (reference sequence).

The V gene is TRBV4-2, the J gene TRBJ2-7, with D tentatively TRBD2 (6 bases). CDR3 length equals 13 residues. Germline CDR1 reads LGHNA; CDR2 reads YNFKEQ. Trimming pared 4 bases from V and 6 bases from J, leaving 13 bases between. The CDR3 nucleotides are TGTGCCAGCAGCCCGAGGAAGGGAGGCGAGCAGTACTTC. Translation: CASSPRKGGEQYF.

The CDR3 nucleotides are TGTGCCAGCAGCTTGACAGCCACAACACAAACTGGAAACACCATATATTTT. Its translation is CASSLTATTQTGNTIYF. The V call is TRBV7-2, the J call TRBJ1-3; tentatively, D is TRBD1 (5 bases). V lost 3 bases and J lost 2, with 17 bases in between. The V gene's germline CDR1 is SGHTA and CDR2 FQGNSA. This CDR3 has 17 amino acids.

This chain links TRBV2 with TRBJ2-1; D is unresolved. V dropped 5 bases and J dropped 2 bases, with 16 bases sitting between them. Germline lookup yields CDR1 SNHLY and CDR2 FYNNEI. The CDR3 sequence is 16 residues long. As DNA, the CDR3 is TGTGCCAGCAGTCCCCTAAGTAGGGATACCTACAATGAGCAGTTCTTC. This gives the protein CASSPLSRDTYNEQFF. The full variable domain, rest sourced from reference TRBV2 and TRBJ2-1, is EPEVTQTPSHQVTQMGQEVILRCVPISNHLYFYWYRQILGQKVEFLVSFYNNEISEKSEIFDDQFSVERPDGSNFTLKIRSTKLEDSAMYFCASSPLSRDTYNEQFFGPGTRLTVL.